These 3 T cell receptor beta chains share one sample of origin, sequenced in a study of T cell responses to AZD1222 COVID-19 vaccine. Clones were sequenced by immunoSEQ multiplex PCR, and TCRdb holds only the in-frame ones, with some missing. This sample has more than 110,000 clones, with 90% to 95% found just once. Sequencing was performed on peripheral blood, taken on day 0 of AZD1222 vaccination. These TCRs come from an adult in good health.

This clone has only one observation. The CDR3, as DNA: TGTGCCAGCAGCTTGGGACAGGGACTTCCCGGCAATGAGCAGTTCTTC. It specifies CASSLGQGLPGNEQFF. V is TRBV5-8 and J is TRBJ2-1, with a possible D match to TRBD1 (7 bases). This CDR3 is 16 amino acids long. Trimming left V 0 bases short and J 6 bases short, with 16 bases between. The germline gives CDR1 SGHTS, CDR2 YDEGEE.

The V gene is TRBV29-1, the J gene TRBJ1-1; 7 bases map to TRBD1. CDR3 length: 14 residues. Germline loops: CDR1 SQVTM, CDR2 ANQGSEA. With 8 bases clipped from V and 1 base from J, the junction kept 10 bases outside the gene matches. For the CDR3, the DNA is TGCAGCCCGGATAGGACAGGCCAGAACACTGAAGCTTTCTTT. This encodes CSPDRTGQNTEAFF.

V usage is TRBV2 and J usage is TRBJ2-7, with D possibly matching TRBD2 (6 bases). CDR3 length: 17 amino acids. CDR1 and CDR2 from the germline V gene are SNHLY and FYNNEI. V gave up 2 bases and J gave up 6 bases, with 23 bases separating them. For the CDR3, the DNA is TGTGCCAGCAGTGAAAGGGTCGCCGGGGGACGGCTAATCGAGCAGTACTTC. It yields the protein CASSERVAGGRLIEQYF. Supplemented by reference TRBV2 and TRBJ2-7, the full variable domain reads EPEVTQTPSHQVTQMGQEVILRCVPISNHLYFYWYRQILGQKVEFLVSFYNNEISEKSEIFDDQFSVERPDGSNFTLKIRSTKLEDSAMYFCASSERVAGGRLIEQYFGPGTRLTVT.